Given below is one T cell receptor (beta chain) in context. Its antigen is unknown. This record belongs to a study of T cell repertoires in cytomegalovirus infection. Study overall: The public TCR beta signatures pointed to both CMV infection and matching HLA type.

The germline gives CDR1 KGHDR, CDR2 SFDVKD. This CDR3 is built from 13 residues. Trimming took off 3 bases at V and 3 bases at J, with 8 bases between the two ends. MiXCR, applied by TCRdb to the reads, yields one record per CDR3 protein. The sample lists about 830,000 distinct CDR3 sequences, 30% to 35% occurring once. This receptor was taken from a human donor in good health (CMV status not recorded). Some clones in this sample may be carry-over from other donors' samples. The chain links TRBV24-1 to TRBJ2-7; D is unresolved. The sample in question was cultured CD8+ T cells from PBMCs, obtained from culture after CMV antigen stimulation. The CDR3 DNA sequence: TGTGCCACCAGTGATATAACCATCTACGAGCAGTACTTC. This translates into CATSDITIYEQYF.